A selection of T cell receptor beta chains follows, all from one sample in a study of CD8 T cells in ankylosing spondylitis. TCRdb redid the calling of the 5' RACE reads with MiXCR, one entry per CDR3 protein. The sample has 250,000 to 350,000 distinct CDR3 sequences, 15% to 20% seen once. The specimen was blood, either unsorted or a sorted T cell fraction (not recorded which). All receptors derive from a male donor with ankylosing spondylitis or in good health (not recorded which). Both conserved end residues are part of each CDR3. Each record gives: clone size, V gene, CDR3 length, CDR3 protein. Some rows have no size entry. The others give once, few or many, or a class for an expanded clone.

>.|TRBV7-8|15
CASSLPSGYTDTQYF
>.|TRBV7-9|14
CASSRAANDEKLFF
>.|TRBV28|16
CASSREREPRTDTQYF
>.|TRBV12-3/TRBV12-4|15
CASSPILASGETQYF
>few|TRBV2|13
CASRVSVGNEQFF
>.|TRBV20-1|13
CSASQGAKETQYF
>few|TRBV12-3/TRBV12-4|16
CASSPGGSSYNSPLHF
>few|TRBV12-3/TRBV12-4|13
CASSGQGAYSYTF
>few|TRBV7-6|15
CASSLEWGLGETQYF
>few|TRBV29-1|12
CSGGQGQETQYF
>.|TRBV20-1|14
CSAGGQSSYNEQFF
>.|TRBV20-1|17
CSARAGAGQGILETQYF
>.|TRBV11-3|15
CASSVVAGPLGEQFF
>.|TRBV5-1|15
CASSPPAGGTDTQYF
>many|TRBV4-1|17
CASSQDERGAQSQPQHF
>.|TRBV28|20
CASSLHFGTSGRESYNEQFF
>few|TRBV28|14
CASRGVMPYNEQFF
>few|TRBV2|14
CASRTGENTGELFF
>many|TRBV6-5|14
CASSYSDTYNEQFF
>many|TRBV20-1|12
CSVQGFHNEQFF
>.|TRBV30|15
CAWSPLSGQNEKLFF
>.|TRBV12-3/TRBV12-4|12
CASSLWGMEAFF
>few|TRBV24-1|13
CATSEGFSQPQHF
>few|TRBV4-1|17
CASSQDMRGGSGNTIYF
>few|TRBV4-1|16
CASSQGTGVFPGELFF
>.|TRBV18|14
CASSPGQTNNEQFF
>.|TRBV5-1|16
CASSLIPRGSTDTQYF
>.|TRBV5-1|16
CASSRLAGGLTDTQYF
>.|TRBV11-1|18
CASSETGATVFSNTEAFF
>.|TRBV28|16
CASSLSDRETQETQYF
>few|TRBV30|14
CAWTSGRDTGELFF
>.|TRBV4-2|12
CASSHEGVGYTF
>few|TRBV10-3|15
CAISQRGALQETQYF
>.|TRBV27|15
CASSLSSFSNSPLHF
>many|TRBV28|16
CASLSTRQGAYNEQFF
>few|TRBV20-1|12
CSAGHPTGELFF
>.|TRBV2|17
CASSGARVGPGHNEQFF
>.|TRBV5-1|13
CASSLDGFAELFF
>.|TRBV30|14
CAWSGQAVSQPQHF
>.|TRBV29-1|19
CSVADPAASGRAFGGELFF
>.|TRBV5-1|13
CASSLDGAETQYF
>.|TRBV12-3/TRBV12-4|15
CASSFAGGAADTQYF
>.|TRBV7-9|16
CASSPVGGAYDYGYTF
>many|TRBV5-1|14
CASSLDRDTDTQYF
>few|TRBV4-2|15
CASSQAGGVGQPQHF
>few|TRBV20-1|15
CSARVGASITDTQYF